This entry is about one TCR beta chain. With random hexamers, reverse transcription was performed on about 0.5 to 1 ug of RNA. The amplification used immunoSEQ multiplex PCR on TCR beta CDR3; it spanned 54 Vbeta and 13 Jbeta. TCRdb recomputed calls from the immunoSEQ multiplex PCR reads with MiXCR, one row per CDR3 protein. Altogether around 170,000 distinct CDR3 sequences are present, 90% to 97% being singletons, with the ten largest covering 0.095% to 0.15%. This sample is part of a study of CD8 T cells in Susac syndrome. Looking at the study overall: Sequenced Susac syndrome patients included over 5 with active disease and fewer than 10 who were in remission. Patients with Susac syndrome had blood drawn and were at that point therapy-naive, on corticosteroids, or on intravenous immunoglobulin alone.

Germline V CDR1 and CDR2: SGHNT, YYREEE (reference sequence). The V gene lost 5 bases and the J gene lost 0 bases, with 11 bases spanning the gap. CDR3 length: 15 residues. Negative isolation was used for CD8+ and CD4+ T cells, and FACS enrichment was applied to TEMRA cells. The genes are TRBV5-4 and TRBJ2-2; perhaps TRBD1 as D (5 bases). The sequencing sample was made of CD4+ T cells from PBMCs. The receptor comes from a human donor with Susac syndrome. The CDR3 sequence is CASRRQGTNTGELFF. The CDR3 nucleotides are TGTGCCAGCAGGAGGCAGGGCACGAACACCGGGGAGCTGTTTTTT.